Listed here are 20 T cell receptor beta chains from one sample, sequenced in a study of blood T cell repertoires in COVID-19. The method was immunoSEQ multiplex PCR; TCRdb's version includes in-frame clones alone and lacks a portion of them. This table holds more than 35,000 clones, more than 80% found once. Sequencing used peripheral blood. The receptors come from a man in his thirties or forties with active or convalescent COVID-19.

The rearrangement links TRBV3-1 (or the pseudogene TRBV3-2) to TRBJ1-3; D gene ambiguous. The germline gives CDR1 LGHDT, CDR2 YNNKEL (reference sequence). This CDR3 is built from 15 residues. Trimming cost V 5 bases and J 0 bases, with 11 bases left between them. CDR3 loop: CASSFQTLSGNTIYF. In DNA, the CDR3 is TGTGCCAGCAGCTTTCAGACACTCTCTGGAAACACCATATATTTT.

For this clone: One junction end disagrees with the germline gene, perhaps due to a read error. V is TRBV7-7 and J is TRBJ2-5; the match to TRBD2 covers 9 bases. Germline V gene lookup returns CDR1 SSHAT and CDR2 FNYEAQ (reference sequence). This CDR3 is 15 amino acids long. This CDR3 reads CASSLGLANQETQYF. The CDR3 nucleotides are TGTGCTAGCAGCCTCGGACTAGCGAACCAAGAGACCCAGTACTTC.

The J gene is TRBJ2-3, the V gene TRBV11-2, with a tentative D call TRBD1 (6 bases). CDR1 is SGHAT and CDR2 is FQNNGV in the germline V gene. CDR3 length: 16 residues. The V end was cut by 0 bases, the J end by 4 bases, with 14 bases between. The DNA for the CDR3 is TGTGCCAGCAGCTTAGAAGACAGGACATGGGCAGATACGCAGTATTTT. Amino acids: CASSLEDRTWADTQYF.

V usage is TRBV27 and J usage is TRBJ2-1; a possible D gene is TRBD1 (6 bases). Germline values: CDR1 MNHEY, CDR2 SMNVEV (reference sequence). V lost 4 bases to trimming and J lost 12 bases, with 10 bases between them. The CDR3 covers 11 residues. The CDR3: CASSSTGLQFF. The CDR3 DNA reads TGTGCCAGCAGTTCCACAGGGCTGCAGTTCTTC.

The rearrangement links TRBV18 to TRBJ1-5; 9 bases agree with TRBD1. CDR1 is KGHSH and CDR2 is LQKENI in the germline V gene. The CDR3 consists of 17 residues. J gave up 4 bases and V 3 bases, and 10 bases lay outside the gene matches. The CDR3 region has the DNA TGTGCCAGCTCACCTATCAACATCGGACAGGGGAATCAGCCCCAGCATTTT. Protein sequence: CASSPINIGQGNQPQHF.

The rearrangement joins TRBV3-1 (or the pseudogene TRBV3-2) to TRBJ1-2, with 8 bases lining up with TRBD1. The CDR3 extends over 15 amino acids. Germline V CDR1 and CDR2: LGHDT, YNNKEL (reference sequence). With 3 bases clipped from V and 8 bases from J, the junction kept 11 bases outside the gene matches. CDR3 DNA sequence: TGTGCCAGCAGCCAGACGGGGACAGGTGGTATCGGCTACACCTTC. Amino acid sequence: CASSQTGTGGIGYTF.

This sequence joins TRBV12-5 and TRBJ1-1; 9 bases map to TRBD1. CDR1 and CDR2 (germline): LGHNT, FRNRAP. Trimming cost V 5 bases and J 7 bases; bases outside gene matches: 8. The CDR3 consists of 14 residues. CDR3 in amino acids: CASGLTQGANEAFF. CDR3 DNA: TGTGCTAGTGGTCTTACACAGGGGGCGAATGAAGCTTTCTTT.

The gene calls are TRBV12-3 or TRBV12-4 and TRBJ2-1, with D possibly matching TRBD1 (6 bases). Trimming removed 6 bases from V and 7 bases from J, with 10 bases in between. The CDR3 has 12 residues. The CDR3 DNA follows: TGTGCCAGCAGGAAGGGGGTAAATGAGCAGTTCTTC. It specifies CASRKGVNEQFF.

This clone showed up just once. The chain employs TRBV5-6 and TRBJ2-7; TRBD1 aligns across 10 bases. The junction had 6 bases not matched to a gene; V was cut back by 4 bases and J by 2 bases. Germline CDR1 is SGHDT and CDR2 is YYEEEE. CDR3 size: 15 residues. The CDR3 loop is CASSPRDRGTYEQYF. The CDR3 bases are TGTGCCAGCAGCCCCCGGGACAGGGGCACCTACGAGCAGTACTTC.

This chain uses TRBV7-2 with TRBJ2-1; 9 bases align to TRBD1. Germline V gene sequence: CDR1 SGHTA, CDR2 FQGNSA. J was trimmed by 3 bases and V by 4 bases; bases with no gene match: 7. The CDR3 covers 16 residues. In nucleotides, the CDR3 is TGTGCCAGCAGCTCCACCGCGGGACAGGGCTACAATGAGCAGTTCTTC. It codes for CASSSTAGQGYNEQFF.

The CDR3 loop reads CASSQGQGANYGYTF. DNA for the CDR3: TGTGCCAGCAGCCAAGGCCAGGGGGCAAACTATGGCTACACCTTC. The rearrangement links TRBV3-1 (or the pseudogene TRBV3-2) to TRBJ1-2; 8 nucleotides align to TRBD1. J gave up 2 bases and V 1 base, and 3 bases lay outside the gene matches. CDR1 and CDR2 (germline): LGHDT, YNNKEL (reference sequence). This CDR3 is built from 15 residues.

The chain links TRBV30 to TRBJ1-1, with D possibly being TRBD1 (6 bases). Trimming left V 0 bases short and J 11 bases short, with 13 bases between. The CDR3 has 12 amino acids. Germline V gives CDR1 GTSNPN, CDR2 SVGIG (reference sequence). The CDR3 reads CAWSVMGQGAFF. CDR3 DNA: TGTGCCTGGAGTGTAATGGGGCAGGGGGCTTTCTTT.

The V and J genes are TRBV27 and TRBJ2-2; D ambiguous. Germline V gene sequence: CDR1 MNHEY, CDR2 SMNVEV (reference sequence). The CDR3 runs to 13 residues. Trimming took off 6 bases at V and 4 bases at J, with 9 bases between the two ends. The CDR3 loop is CASSPGPTGELFF. The DNA of the CDR3 is TGTGCCAGCAGCCCAGGTCCCACCGGGGAGCTGTTTTTT.

This rearrangement joins TRBV5-5 to TRBJ2-1; D call uncertain. Trimming took 4 bases from V and 1 from J, leaving 9 bases between them. The CDR3 covers 14 residues. Germline CDR1 SGHKS, CDR2 YYEKEE (reference sequence). CDR3 residues: CASSPTVSYNEQFF. The CDR3 DNA follows: TGTGCCAGCAGCCCAACGGTGTCCTACAATGAGCAGTTCTTC.

The J gene is TRBJ2-5, the V gene TRBV3-1 (or the pseudogene TRBV3-2); the match to TRBD2 covers 12 bases. The junction had 2 bases not matched to a gene; V was cut back by 4 bases and J by 5 bases. Germline CDR1 is LGHDT and CDR2 is YNNKEL (reference sequence). This CDR3 contains 14 residues. The CDR3: CASSRTSGVETQYF. Written as DNA, the CDR3 is TGTGCCAGCAGCCGGACTAGCGGGGTGGAGACCCAGTACTTC.

A few counts support this clone. The gene calls are TRBV30 and TRBJ1-4, with TRBD1 matching over 9 bases. Germline CDR1 GTSNPN, CDR2 SVGIG (reference sequence). J was trimmed by 8 bases and V by 1 base; bases with no gene match: 14. CDR3 size: 17 residues. The CDR3 region has the DNA TGTGCCTGGAGTGCGGGACAGGGCGTCCTAGGGTGGGAAAAACTGTTTTTT. It yields the protein CAWSAGQGVLGWEKLFF.

This chain uses TRBV5-1 with TRBJ2-6; 7 positions agree with TRBD1. CDR3 length equals 17 residues. Germline CDR1 SGHRS, CDR2 YFSETQ. The trim removed 2 bases at V and 2 bases at J, leaving 7 bases unmatched. CDR3 sequence (DNA): TGCGCCAGCAGCTTAGGCCAGGGACAGACTGGGGCCAACGTCCTGACTTTC. This gives the protein CASSLGQGQTGANVLTF.

The rearrangement links TRBV7-3 to TRBJ2-5, with D perhaps TRBD2 (5 bases). The CDR3 sequence is 13 residues long. Germline V CDR1 and CDR2: SGHTA, FQGTGA. The V end was cut by 2 bases, the J end by 3 bases, with 7 bases between. The CDR3 loop is CASSLGLEETQYF. The CDR3 DNA sequence: TGTGCCAGCAGCTTAGGACTGGAAGAGACCCAGTACTTC.

This clone came up once. The rearrangement links TRBV7-6 to TRBJ2-1, with 8 nucleotides matching TRBD2. The germline gives CDR1 SGHVS, CDR2 FNYEAQ. This CDR3 is built from 16 residues. The V and J ends lost 2 bases and 7 bases, in that order; junction bases with no gene match: 10. CDR3 in amino acids: CASSLPPGAGENEQFF. The CDR3 region has the DNA TGTGCCAGCAGCTTACCACCTGGAGCGGGAGAAAATGAGCAGTTCTTC.

The chain links TRBV11-3 to TRBJ2-5; 12 bases match TRBD1. The CDR3 loop spans 14 amino acids. Trimming took 4 bases from V and 5 from J; bases not matched to a gene: 2. The germline gives CDR1 SGHNT, CDR2 YENEEA. The CDR3 DNA follows: TGTGCCAGCAGCTGGGGACAGGGGGCTGAGACCCAGTACTTC. Translated, it gives CASSWGQGAETQYF. The full variable domain, rest sourced from reference TRBV11-3 and TRBJ2-5, is EAGVVQSPRYKIIEKKQPVAFWCNPISGHNTLYWYLQNLGQGPELLIRYENEEAVDDSQLPKDRFSAERLKGVDSTLKIQPAELGDSAVYLCASSWGQGAETQYFGPGTRLLVL.